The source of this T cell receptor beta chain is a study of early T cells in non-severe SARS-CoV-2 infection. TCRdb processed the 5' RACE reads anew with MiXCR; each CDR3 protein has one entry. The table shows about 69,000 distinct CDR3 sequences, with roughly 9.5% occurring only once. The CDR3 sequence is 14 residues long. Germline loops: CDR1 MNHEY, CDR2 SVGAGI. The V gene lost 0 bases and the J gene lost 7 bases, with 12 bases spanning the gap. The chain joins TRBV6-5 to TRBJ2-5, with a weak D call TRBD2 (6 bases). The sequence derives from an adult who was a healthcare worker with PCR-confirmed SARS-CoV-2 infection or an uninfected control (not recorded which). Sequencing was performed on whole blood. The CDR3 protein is CASSYSRAGGTQYF. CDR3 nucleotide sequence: TGTGCCAGCAGTTACTCGAGGGCCGGGGGGACCCAGTACTTC.